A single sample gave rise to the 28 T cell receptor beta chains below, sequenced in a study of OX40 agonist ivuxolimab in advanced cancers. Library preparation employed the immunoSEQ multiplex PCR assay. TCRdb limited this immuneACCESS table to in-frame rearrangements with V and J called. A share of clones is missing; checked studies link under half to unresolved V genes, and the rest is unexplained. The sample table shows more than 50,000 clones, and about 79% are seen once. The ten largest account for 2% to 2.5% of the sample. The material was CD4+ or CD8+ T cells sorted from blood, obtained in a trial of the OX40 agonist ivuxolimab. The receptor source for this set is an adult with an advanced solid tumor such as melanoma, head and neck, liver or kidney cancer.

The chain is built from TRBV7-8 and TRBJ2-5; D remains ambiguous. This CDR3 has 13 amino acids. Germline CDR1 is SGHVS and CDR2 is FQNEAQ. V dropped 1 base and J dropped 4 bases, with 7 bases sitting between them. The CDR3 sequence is CASSLDPLETQYF. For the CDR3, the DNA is TGTGCCAGCAGCTTAGATCCGCTAGAGACCCAGTACTTC.

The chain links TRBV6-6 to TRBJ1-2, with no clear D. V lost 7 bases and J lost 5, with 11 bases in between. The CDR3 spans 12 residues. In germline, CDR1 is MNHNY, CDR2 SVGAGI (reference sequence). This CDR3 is CASIAKEYGYTF. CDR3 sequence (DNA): TGTGCCAGCATTGCAAAGGAATATGGCTACACCTTC.

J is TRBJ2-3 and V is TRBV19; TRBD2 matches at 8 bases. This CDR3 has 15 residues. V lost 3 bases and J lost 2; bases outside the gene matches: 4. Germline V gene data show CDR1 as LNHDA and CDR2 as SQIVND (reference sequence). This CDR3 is CASSIIAGPTDTQYF. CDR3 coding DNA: TGTGCCAGTAGTATCATAGCGGGGCCCACAGATACGCAGTATTTT.

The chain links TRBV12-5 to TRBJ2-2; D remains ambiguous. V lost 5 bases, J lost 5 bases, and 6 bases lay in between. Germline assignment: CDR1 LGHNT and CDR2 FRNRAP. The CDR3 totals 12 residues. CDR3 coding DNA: TGTGCTAGTGGTCTGCCAACCGGGGAGCTGTTTTTT. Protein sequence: CASGLPTGELFF.

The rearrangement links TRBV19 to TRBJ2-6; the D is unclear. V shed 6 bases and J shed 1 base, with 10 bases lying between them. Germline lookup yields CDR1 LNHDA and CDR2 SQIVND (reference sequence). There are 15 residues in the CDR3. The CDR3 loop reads CASRIGESGANVLTF. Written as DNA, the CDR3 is TGTGCCAGTAGGATTGGTGAATCTGGGGCCAACGTCCTGACTTTC. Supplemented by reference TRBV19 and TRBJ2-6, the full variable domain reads DGGITQSPKYLFRKEGQNVTLSCEQNLNHDAMYWYRQDPGQGLRLIYYSQIVNDFQKGDIAEGYSVSREKKESFPLTVTSAQKNPTAFYLCASRIGESGANVLTFGAGSRLTVL.

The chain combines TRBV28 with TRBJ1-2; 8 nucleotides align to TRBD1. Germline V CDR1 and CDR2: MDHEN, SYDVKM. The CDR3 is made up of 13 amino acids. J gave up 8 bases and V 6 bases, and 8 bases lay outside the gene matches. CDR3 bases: TGTGCCAGCAGACTGGACAGGGTGTGGGGCTACACCTTC. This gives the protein CASRLDRVWGYTF.

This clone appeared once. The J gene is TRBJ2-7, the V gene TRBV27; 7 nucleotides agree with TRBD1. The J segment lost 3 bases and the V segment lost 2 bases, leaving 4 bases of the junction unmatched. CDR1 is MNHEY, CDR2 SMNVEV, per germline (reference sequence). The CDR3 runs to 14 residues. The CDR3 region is CASSLGTDYYEQYF. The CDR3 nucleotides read TGTGCCAGCAGTTTAGGGACAGATTACTACGAGCAGTACTTC.

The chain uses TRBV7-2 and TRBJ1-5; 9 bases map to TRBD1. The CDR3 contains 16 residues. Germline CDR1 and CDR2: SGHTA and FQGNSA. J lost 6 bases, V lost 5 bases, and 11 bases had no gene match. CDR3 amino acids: CASSPTTGQGIQPQHF. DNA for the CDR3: TGTGCCAGCAGCCCGACGACAGGACAGGGGATTCAGCCCCAGCATTTT. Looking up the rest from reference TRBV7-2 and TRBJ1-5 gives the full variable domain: GAGVSQSPSNKVTEKGKDVELRCDPISGHTALYWYRQSLGQGLEFLIYFQGNSAPDKSGLPSDRFSAERTGGSVSTLTIQRTQQEDSAVYLCASSPTTGQGIQPQHFGDGTRLSIL.

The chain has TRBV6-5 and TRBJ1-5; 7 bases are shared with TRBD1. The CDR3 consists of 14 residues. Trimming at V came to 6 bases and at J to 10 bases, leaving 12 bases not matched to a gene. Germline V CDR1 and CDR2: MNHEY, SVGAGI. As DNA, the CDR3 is TGTGCCAGCAGACCACGTACAGGGGTAGGACCCCAGCATTTT. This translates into CASRPRTGVGPQHF.

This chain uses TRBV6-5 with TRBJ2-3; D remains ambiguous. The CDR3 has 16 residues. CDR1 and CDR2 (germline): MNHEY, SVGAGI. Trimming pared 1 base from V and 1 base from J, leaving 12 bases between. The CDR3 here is CASSYFPLGGTDTQYF. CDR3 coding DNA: TGTGCCAGCAGTTACTTCCCCCTTGGGGGCACAGATACGCAGTATTTT.

Here the CDR3 DNA reads TGTGCCAGTACCCCGGGGTTTTCACGGGGTATAGGGGAGCAGTTCTTC. Translating gives CASTPGFSRGIGEQFF. V is TRBV19 and J is TRBJ2-1; D might be TRBD2 (5 bases). The CDR3 is made up of 16 amino acids. The germline V and J ends were trimmed by 7 bases and 10 bases, with 26 bases remaining between them. In germline, CDR1 is LNHDA, CDR2 SQIVND (reference sequence).

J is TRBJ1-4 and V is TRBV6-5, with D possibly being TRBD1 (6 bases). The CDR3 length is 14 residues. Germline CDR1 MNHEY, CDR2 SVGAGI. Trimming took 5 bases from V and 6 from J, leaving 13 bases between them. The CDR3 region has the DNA TGTGCCAGCAGTCACAGGGCTGGGGATGAAAAACTGTTTTTT. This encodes CASSHRAGDEKLFF.

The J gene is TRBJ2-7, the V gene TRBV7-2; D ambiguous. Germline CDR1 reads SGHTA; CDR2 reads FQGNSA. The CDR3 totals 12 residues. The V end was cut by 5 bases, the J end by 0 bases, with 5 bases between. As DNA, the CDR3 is TGTGCCAGCAGCGAAAGCTCCTACGAGCAGTACTTC. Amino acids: CASSESSYEQYF. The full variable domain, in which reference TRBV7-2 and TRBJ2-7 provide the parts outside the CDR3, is GAGVSQSPSNKVTEKGKDVELRCDPISGHTALYWYRQSLGQGLEFLIYFQGNSAPDKSGLPSDRFSAERTGGSVSTLTIQRTQQEDSAVYLCASSESSYEQYFGPGTRLTVT.

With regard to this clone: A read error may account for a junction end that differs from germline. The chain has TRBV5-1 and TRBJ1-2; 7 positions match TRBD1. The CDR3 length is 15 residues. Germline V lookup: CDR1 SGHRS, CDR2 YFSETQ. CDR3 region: CASSLGTDRGRKRAF. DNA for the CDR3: TGCGCCAGCAGCTTGGGTACAGATAGGGGGCGCAAGCGGGCCTTC. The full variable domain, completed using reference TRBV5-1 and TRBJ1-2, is KAGVTQTPRYLIKTRGQQVTLSCSPISGHRSVSWYQQTPGQGLQFLFEYFSETQRNKGNFPGRFSGRQFSNSRSEMNVSTLELGDSALYLCASSLGTDRGRKRAFGSGTRLTVV.

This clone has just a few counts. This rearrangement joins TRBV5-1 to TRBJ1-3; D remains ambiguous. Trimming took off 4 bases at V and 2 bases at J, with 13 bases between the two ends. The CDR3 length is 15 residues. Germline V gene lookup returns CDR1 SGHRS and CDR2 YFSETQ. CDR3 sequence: CASSAAGSAGNTIYF. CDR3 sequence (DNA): TGCGCCAGCAGCGCCGCTGGGTCAGCTGGAAACACCATATATTTT.

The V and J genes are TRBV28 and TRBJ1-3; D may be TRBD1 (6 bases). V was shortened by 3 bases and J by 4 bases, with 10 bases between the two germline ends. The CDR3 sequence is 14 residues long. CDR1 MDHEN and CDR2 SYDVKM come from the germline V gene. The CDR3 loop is CASSLSDRGNTIYF. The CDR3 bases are TGTGCCAGCAGTTTGTCGGACAGAGGAAACACCATATATTTT.

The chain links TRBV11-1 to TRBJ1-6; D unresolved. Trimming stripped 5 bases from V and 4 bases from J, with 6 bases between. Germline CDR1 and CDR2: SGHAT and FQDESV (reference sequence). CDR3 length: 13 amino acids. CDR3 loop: CASSPGYNSPLHF. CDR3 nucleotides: TGTGCCAGCAGCCCTGGGTATAATTCACCCCTCCACTTT.

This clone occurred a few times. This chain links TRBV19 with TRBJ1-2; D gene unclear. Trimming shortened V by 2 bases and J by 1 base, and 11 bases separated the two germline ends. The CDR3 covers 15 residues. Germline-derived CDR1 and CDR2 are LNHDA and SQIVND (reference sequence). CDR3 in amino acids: CASSIYGSRNYGYTF. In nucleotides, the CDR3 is TGTGCCAGTAGTATATACGGGAGCCGTAACTATGGCTACACCTTC.

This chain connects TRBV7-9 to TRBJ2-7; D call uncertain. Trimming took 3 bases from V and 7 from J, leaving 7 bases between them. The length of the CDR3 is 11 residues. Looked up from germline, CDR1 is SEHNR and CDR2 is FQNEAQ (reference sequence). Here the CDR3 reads CASSLQQEQYF. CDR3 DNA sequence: TGTGCCAGCAGCTTGCAACAAGAGCAGTACTTC.

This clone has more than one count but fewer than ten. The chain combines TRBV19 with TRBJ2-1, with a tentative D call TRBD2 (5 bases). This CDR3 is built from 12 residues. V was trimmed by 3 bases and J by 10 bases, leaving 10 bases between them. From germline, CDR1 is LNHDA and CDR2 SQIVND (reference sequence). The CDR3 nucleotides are TGTGCCAGTAGTATCCCGGGAAGCGAGCAGTTCTTC. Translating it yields CASSIPGSEQFF.

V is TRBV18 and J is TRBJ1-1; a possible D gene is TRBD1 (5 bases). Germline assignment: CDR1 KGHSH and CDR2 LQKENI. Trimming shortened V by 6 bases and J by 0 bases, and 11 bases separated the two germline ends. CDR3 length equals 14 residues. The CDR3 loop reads CASSPGLLNTEAFF. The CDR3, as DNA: TGTGCCAGCTCCCCGGGACTTCTGAACACTGAAGCTTTCTTT.

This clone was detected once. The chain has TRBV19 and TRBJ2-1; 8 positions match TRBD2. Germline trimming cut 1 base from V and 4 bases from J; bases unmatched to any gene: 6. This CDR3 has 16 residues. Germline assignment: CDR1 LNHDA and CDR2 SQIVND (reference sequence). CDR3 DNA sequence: TGTGCCAGTAGTATAGGTCGGCCTAGCGGGTACAATGAGCAGTTCTTC. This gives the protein CASSIGRPSGYNEQFF.

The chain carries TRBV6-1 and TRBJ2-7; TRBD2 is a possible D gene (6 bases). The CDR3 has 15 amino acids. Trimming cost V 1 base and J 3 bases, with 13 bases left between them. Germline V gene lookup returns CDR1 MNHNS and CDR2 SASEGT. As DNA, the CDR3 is TGTGCCAGCAGTGAAGGTTGGGGGGAGAACTACGAGCAGTACTTC. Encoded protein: CASSEGWGENYEQYF.

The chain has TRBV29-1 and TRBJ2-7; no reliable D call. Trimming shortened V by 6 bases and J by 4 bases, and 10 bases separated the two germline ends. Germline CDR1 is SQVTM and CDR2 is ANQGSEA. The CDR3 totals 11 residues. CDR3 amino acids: CSVGSIYEQYF. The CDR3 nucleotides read TGCAGCGTGGGCAGCATTTACGAGCAGTACTTC.

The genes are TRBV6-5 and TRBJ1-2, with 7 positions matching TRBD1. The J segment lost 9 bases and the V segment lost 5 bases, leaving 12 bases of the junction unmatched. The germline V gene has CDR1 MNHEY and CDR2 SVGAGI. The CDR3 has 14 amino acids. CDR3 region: CASSKQGTMRSYTF. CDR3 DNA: TGTGCCAGCAGTAAACAGGGGACTATGAGGAGCTACACCTTC.

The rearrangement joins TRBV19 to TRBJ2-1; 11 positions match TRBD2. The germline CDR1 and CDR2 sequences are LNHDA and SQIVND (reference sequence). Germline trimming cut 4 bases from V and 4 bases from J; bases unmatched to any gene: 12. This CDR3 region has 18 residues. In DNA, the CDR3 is TGTGCCAGTAGTAAGACACAACCGGGACTAGCGGCGTACAATGAGCAGTTCTTC. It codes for CASSKTQPGLAAYNEQFF. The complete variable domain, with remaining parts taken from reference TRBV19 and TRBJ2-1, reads DGGITQSPKYLFRKEGQNVTLSCEQNLNHDAMYWYRQDPGQGLRLIYYSQIVNDFQKGDIAEGYSVSREKKESFPLTVTSAQKNPTAFYLCASSKTQPGLAAYNEQFFGPGTRLTVL.

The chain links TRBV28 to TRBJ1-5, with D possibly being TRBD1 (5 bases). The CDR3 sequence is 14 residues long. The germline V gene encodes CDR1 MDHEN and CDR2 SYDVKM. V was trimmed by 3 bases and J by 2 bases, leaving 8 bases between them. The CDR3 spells CASSLGRGNQPQHF. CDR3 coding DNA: TGTGCCAGCAGTTTGGGGCGGGGCAATCAGCCCCAGCATTTT.

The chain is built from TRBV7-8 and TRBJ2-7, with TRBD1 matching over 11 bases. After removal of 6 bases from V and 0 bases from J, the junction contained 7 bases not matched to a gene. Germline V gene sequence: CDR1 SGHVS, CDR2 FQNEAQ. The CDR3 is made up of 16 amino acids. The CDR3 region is CASSPGTGGPSYEQYF. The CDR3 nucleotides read TGTGCCAGCAGTCCTGGGACAGGGGGACCCTCCTACGAGCAGTACTTC.